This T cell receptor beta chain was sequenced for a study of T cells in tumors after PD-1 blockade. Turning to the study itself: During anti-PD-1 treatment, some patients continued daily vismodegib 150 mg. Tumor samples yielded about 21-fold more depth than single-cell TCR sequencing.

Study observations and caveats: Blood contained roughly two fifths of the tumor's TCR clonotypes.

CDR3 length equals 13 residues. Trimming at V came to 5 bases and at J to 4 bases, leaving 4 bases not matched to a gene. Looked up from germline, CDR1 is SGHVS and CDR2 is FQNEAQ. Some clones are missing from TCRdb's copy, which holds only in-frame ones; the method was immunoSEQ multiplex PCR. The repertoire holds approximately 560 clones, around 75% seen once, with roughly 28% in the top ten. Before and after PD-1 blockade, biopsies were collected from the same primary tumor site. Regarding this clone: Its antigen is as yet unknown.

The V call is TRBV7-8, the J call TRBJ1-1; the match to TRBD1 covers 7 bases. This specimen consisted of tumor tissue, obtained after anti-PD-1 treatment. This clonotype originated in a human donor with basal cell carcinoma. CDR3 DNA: TGTGCCAGCAGCCCGACAGGGCCCACTGAAGCTTTCTTT. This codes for CASSPTGPTEAFF.